Below, one TCR beta chain is given with its context. The antigen is not known. This specimen comes from a study of cytomegalovirus exposure and HLA in healthy donors. Trimming stripped 5 bases from V and 9 bases from J, with 20 bases between. Looked up from germline, CDR1 is MNHEY and CDR2 is SMNVEV (reference sequence). The CDR3 is 15 residues long. Study results and caveats: Per a prior analysis, the majority of TCR beta V segments were productive roughly 90% or roughly 30% of the time. In a later analysis, V- and J-gene trimming of beta chains associated with a DCLRE1C missense variant, replicated independently. In a later analysis, about 17,000 TCR beta sequences were associated with HLA alleles at 0.05 false discovery rate. An ancestry cluster, one associated with Asian ancestry, reportedly showed fewer N-insertions than the approximately 700-donor mean in a later analysis.

A multiplex PCR was run with 60 Vbeta primers and 13 Jbeta primers. Sequencing was performed with immunoSEQ multiplex PCR; in TCRdb, only in-frame clones are kept and a portion is missing. Here the sample spans roughly 71,000 clones, over 70% being singletons. The V call is TRBV27, the J call TRBJ1-5, with unresolved D. The TCR was taken from a human donor in good health. The sample consisted of PBMCs. The CDR3 sequence: CASSLSGRGVWPQHF. The CDR3 DNA reads TGTGCCAGCAGTCTCTCAGGACGGGGTGTATGGCCCCAGCATTTT.